The T cell receptor beta chain described here comes from a study of blood T cell repertoires in COVID-19. About the research overall: Whether acute or convalescent, the COVID-19 samples came from the United States, Italy and Spain. PBMCs, B-cell-depleted T cells, or T cells provided the cDNA or gDNA that made up the material.

This CDR3 is built from 13 residues. V was pared by 9 bases and J by 5 bases, with 16 bases between. CDR1 and CDR2 (germline): LNHDA, SQIVND (reference sequence). How the authors handled the data: Estimation of nucleated cell counts relied on the amplification of reference gene primers. TCRdb's table, derived via immunoSEQ multiplex PCR, lists solely in-frame clones and lacks some. The V and J calls and clone size were taken over from that table, and D and trimming were inferred from the DNA. The table records about 130,000 clones, more than 75% of them present only once. The gene calls are TRBV19 and TRBJ1-1; perhaps TRBD1 as D (5 bases). The specimen sequenced was peripheral blood. The receptor's source is a woman in her seventies with COVID-19, enrolled during active disease. Here the CDR3 DNA reads TGTGCCAGCTCTTCCTGGGGGGGGACTGAAGCTTTCTTT. It yields the protein CASSSWGGTEAFF.